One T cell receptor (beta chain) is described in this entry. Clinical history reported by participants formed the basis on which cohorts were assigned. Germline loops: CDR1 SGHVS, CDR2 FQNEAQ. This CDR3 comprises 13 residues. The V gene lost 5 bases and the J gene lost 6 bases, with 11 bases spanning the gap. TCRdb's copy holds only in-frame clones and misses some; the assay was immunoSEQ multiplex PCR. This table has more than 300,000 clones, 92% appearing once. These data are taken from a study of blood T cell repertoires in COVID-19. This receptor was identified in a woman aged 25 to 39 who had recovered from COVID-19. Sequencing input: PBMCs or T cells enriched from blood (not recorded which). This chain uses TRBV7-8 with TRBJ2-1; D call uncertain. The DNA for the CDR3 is TGTGCCAGCAGCGACTCGAGCCTCAATGAGCAGTTCTTC. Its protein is CASSDSSLNEQFF.